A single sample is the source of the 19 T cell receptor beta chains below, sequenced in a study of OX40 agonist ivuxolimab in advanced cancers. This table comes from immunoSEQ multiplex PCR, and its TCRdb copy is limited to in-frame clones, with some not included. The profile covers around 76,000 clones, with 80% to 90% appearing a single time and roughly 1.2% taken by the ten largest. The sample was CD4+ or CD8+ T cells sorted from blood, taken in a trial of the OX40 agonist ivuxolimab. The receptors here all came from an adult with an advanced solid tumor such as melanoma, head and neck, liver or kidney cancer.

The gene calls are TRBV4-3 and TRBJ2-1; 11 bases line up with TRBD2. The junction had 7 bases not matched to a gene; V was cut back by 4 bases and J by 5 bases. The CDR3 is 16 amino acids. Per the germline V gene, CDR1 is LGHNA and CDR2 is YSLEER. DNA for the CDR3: TGCGCCAGCAGCCGCAGACTAGCGGGGCGTCACAATGAGCAGTTCTTC. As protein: CASSRRLAGRHNEQFF.

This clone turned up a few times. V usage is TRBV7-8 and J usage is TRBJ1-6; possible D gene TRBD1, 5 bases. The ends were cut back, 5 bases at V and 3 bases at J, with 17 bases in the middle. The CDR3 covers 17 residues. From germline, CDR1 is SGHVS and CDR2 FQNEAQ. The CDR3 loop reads CASSTGGAGLYNSPLHF. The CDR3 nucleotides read TGTGCCAGCAGCACCGGCGGGGCGGGCCTCTATAATTCACCCCTCCACTTT.

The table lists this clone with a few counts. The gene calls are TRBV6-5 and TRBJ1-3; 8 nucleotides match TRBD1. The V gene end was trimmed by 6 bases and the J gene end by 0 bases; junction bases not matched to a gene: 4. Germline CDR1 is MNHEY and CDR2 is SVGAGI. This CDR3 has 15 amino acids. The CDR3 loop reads CASSRDRSSGNTIYF. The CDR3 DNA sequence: TGTGCCAGCAGCCGGGACAGGAGCTCTGGAAACACCATATATTTT.

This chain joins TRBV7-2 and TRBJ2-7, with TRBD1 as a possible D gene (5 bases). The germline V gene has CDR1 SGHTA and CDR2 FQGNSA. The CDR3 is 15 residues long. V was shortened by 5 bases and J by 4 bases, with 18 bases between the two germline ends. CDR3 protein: CASSPEALTVYEQYF. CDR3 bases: TGTGCCAGCAGCCCAGAGGCGTTGACAGTGTACGAGCAGTACTTC.

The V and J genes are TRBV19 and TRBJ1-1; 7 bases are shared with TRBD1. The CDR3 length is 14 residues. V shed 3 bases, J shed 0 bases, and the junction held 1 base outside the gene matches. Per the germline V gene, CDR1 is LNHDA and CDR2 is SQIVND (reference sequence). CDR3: CASSMDRMNTEAFF. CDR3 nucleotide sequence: TGTGCCAGTAGTATGGACAGGATGAACACTGAAGCTTTCTTT.

The CDR3 DNA reads TGTGCCAGTAGTAACGACAGGCAGAACACTGAAGCTTTCTTT. Protein product: CASSNDRQNTEAFF. The rearrangement joins TRBV19 to TRBJ1-1, with D perhaps TRBD1 (6 bases). CDR1 LNHDA and CDR2 SQIVND come from the germline V gene (reference sequence). CDR3 length: 14 amino acids. V lost 4 bases and J 1 base, leaving 10 bases between the germline ends.

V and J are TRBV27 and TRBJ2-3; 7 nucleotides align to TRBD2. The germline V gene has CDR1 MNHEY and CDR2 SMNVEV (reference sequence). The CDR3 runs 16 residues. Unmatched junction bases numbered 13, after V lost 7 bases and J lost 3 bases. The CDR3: CASTPLGGGQTDTQYF. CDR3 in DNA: TGTGCCAGCACCCCGCTGGGCGGGGGTCAGACAGATACGCAGTATTTT.

CDR3 sequence: CASSESTGQETQYF. The CDR3 coding sequence is TGTGCCAGCAGTGAATCGACAGGCCAAGAGACCCAGTACTTC. The V call is TRBV25-1, the J call TRBJ2-5; D might be TRBD1 (6 bases). The germline V gene encodes CDR1 MGHDK and CDR2 SYGVNS. There are 14 residues in the CDR3. Trimming shortened V by 1 base and J by 1 base, and 7 bases separated the two germline ends.

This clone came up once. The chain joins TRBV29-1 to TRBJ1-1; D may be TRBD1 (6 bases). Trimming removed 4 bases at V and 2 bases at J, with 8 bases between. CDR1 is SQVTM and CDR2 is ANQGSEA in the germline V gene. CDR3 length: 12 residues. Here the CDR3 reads CSVGTVNTEAFF. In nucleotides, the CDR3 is TGCAGCGTTGGGACAGTTAACACTGAAGCTTTCTTT.

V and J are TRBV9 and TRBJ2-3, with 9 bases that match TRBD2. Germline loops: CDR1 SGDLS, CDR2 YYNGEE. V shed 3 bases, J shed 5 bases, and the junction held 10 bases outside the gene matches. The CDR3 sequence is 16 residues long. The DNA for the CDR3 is TGTGCCAGCAGCGCCCGGGCGGCGGGGGGGCAAGATACGCAGTATTTT. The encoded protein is CASSARAAGGQDTQYF.

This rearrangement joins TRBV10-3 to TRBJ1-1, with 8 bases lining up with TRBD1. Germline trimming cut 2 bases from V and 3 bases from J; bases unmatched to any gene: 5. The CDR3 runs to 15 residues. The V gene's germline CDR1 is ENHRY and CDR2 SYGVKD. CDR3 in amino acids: CAISEGQGGDTEAFF. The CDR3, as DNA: TGTGCCATCAGTGAGGGACAGGGAGGGGACACTGAAGCTTTCTTT.

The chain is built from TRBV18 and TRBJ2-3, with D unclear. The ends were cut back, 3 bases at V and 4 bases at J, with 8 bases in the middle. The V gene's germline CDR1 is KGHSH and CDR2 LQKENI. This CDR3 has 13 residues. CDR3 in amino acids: CASSPRHSDTQYF. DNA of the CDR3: TGTGCCAGCTCACCTCGACACTCAGATACGCAGTATTTT.

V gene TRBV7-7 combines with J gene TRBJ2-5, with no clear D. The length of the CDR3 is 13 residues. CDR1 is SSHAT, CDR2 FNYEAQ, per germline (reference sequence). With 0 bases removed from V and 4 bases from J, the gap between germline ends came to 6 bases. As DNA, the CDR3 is TGTGCCAGCAGCTTAGCTCTTGGAGAGACCCAGTACTTC. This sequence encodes CASSLALGETQYF.

The chain's CDR3 is CSVEDPKGRETQYF. The CDR3 DNA reads as TGCAGCGTTGAAGATCCAAAAGGTCGAGAGACCCAGTACTTC. The chain combines TRBV29-1 with TRBJ2-5; D remains ambiguous. From germline, CDR1 is SQVTM and CDR2 ANQGSEA. V lost 0 bases and J 4 bases, leaving 12 bases between the germline ends. The CDR3 is 14 residues long.

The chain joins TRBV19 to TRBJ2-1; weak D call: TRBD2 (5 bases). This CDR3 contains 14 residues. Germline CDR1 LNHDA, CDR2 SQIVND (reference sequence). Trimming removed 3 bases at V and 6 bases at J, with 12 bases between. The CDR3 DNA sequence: TGTGCCAGTAGTATCGAGAGCGGTATCAATGAGCAGTTCTTC. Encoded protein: CASSIESGINEQFF.

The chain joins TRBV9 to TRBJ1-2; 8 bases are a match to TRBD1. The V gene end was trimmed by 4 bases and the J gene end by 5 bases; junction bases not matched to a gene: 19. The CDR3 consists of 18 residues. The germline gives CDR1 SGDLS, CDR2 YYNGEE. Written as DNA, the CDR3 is TGTGCCAGCAGCCTCACCCCCCCCGGACAGGGCTCGTTTTATGGCTACACCTTC. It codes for CASSLTPPGQGSFYGYTF.

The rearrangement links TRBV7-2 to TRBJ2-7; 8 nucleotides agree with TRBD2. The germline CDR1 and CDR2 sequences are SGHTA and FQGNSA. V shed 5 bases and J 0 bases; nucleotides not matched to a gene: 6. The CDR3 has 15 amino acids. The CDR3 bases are TGTGCCAGCAGCCAAACGGGGGGGCCCTCCTACGAGCAGTACTTC. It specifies CASSQTGGPSYEQYF.

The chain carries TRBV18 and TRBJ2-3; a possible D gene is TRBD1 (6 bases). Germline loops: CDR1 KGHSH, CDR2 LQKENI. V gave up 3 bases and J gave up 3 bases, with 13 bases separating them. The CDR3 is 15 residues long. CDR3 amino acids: CASSPPNRATDTQYF. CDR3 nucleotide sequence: TGTGCCAGCTCACCTCCCAACAGGGCAACAGATACGCAGTATTTT. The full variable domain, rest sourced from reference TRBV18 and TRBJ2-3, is NAGVMQNPRHLVRRRGQEARLRCSPMKGHSHVYWYRQLPEEGLKFMVYLQKENIIDESGMPKERFSAEFPKEGPSILRIQQVVRGDSAAYFCASSPPNRATDTQYFGPGTRLTVL.

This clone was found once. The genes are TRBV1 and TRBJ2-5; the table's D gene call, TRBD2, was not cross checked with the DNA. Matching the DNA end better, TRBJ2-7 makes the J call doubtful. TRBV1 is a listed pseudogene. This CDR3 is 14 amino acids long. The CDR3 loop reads CTSSEGTLPHEQYF. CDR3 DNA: TGCACCAGCTCAGAGGGGACTCTTCCCCACGAGCAGTACTTC.